This paragraph reports one T cell receptor beta chain. Autoimmune disease history or systemic immunosuppression was exclusionary. Repertoires were generated with immunoSEQ multiplex PCR, while TCRdb's copy carries only in-frame clones and drops some. The data contain 100,000 or so clones, just over 90% of them singletons. The data were taken from a study of OX40 agonist ivuxolimab in advanced cancers. As for the study in general: More than 35% of patients had received prior checkpoint inhibitor therapy.

The CDR3 is 14 residues long. In germline, CDR1 is SGHTA, CDR2 FQGNSA. Trimming took 5 bases from V and 3 from J, leaving 14 bases between them. The chain links TRBV7-2 to TRBJ2-7; no firm D call. The clonotype originates from an adult with an advanced solid tumor such as melanoma, head and neck, liver or kidney cancer. The sample here was CD4+ or CD8+ T cells sorted from blood, taken in a trial of the OX40 agonist ivuxolimab. The CDR3 loop is CASSHGQIRYEQYF. The CDR3 region has the DNA TGTGCCAGCAGCCATGGCCAAATCCGCTACGAGCAGTACTTC.